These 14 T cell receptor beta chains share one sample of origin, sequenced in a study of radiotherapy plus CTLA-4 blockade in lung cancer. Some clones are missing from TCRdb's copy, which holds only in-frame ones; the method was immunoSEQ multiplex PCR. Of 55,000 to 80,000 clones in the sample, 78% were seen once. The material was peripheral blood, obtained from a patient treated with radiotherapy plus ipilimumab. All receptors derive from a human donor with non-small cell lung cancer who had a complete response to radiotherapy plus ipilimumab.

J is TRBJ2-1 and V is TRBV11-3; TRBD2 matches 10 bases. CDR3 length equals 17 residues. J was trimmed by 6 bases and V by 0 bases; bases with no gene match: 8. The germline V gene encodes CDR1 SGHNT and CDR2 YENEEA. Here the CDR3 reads CASSLDSAASGSNEQFF. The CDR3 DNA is TGTGCCAGCAGCTTAGATTCCGCCGCTAGCGGGAGCAATGAGCAGTTCTTC.

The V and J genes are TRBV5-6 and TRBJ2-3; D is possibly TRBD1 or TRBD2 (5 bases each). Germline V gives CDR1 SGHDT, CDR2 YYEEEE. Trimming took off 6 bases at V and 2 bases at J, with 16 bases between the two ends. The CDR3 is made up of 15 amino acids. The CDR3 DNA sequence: TGTGCCAGCACCTATATGGGGGTAATCACAGATACGCAGTATTTT. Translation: CASTYMGVITDTQYF.

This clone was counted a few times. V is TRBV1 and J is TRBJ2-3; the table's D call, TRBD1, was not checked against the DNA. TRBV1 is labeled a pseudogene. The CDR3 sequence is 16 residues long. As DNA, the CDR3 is TGCACCAGCAGCCATCGGGACAGGGATTCCACAGATACGCAGTATTTT. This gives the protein CTSSHRDRDSTDTQYF.

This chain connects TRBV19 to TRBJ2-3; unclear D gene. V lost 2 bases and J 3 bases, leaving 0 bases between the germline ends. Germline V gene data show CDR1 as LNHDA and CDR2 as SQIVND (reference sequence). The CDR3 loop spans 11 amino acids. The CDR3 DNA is TGTGCCAGTAGTATAACAGATACGCAGTATTTT. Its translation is CASSITDTQYF.

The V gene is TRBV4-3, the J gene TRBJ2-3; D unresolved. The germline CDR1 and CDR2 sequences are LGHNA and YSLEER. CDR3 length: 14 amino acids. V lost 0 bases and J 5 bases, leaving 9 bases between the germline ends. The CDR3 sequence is CASSQDNPEDTQYF. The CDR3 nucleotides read TGCGCCAGCAGCCAAGATAATCCGGAAGATACGCAGTATTTT.

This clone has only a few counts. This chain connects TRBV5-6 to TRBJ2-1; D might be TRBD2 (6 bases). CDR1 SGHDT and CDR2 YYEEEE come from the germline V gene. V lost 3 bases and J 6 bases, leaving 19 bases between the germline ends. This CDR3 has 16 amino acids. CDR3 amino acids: CASSWDPGLLLNEQFF. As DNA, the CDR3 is TGTGCCAGCAGCTGGGACCCGGGACTCTTACTCAATGAGCAGTTCTTC.

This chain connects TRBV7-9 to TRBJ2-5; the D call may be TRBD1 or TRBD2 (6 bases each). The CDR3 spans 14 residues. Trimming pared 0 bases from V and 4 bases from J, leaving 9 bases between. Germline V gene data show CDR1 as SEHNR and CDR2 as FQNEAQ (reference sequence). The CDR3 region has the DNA TGTGCCAGCAGCTTAGCAGGGGGGAGAGAGACCCAGTACTTC. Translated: CASSLAGGRETQYF.

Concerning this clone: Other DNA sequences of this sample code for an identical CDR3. The CDR3 DNA is TGTGCCAGCAGCGTAGGTGGGAACCAAGAGACCCAGTACTTC. Its protein product is CASSVGGNQETQYF. V is TRBV9 and J is TRBJ2-5; the D is unclear. Between the trimmed V and J ends, which lost 0 bases and 0 bases, there was a span of 6 bases. CDR1 and CDR2 from the germline V gene are SGDLS and YYNGEE. This CDR3 region has 14 residues.

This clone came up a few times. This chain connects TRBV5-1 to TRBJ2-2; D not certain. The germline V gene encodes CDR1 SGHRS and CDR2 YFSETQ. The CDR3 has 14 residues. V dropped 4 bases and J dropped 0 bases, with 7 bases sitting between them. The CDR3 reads CASSTTPNTGELFF. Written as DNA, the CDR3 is TGCGCCAGCAGCACGACACCGAACACCGGGGAGCTGTTTTTT.

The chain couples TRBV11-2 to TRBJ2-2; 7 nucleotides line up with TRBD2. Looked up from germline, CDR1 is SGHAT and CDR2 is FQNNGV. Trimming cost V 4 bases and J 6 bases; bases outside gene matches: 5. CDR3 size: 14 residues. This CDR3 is CASSSPRGAGELFF. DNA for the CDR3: TGTGCCAGCAGCTCGCCACGGGGGGCCGGGGAGCTGTTTTTT.

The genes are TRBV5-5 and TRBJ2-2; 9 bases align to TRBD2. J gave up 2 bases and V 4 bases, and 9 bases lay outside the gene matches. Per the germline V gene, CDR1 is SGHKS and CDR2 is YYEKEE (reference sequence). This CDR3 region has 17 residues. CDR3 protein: CASSHSAGTSNTGELFF. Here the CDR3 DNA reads TGTGCCAGCAGCCACTCTGCCGGGACTAGCAACACCGGGGAGCTGTTTTTT.

The CDR3 DNA sequence: TGTGCCAGTAGTTCGTCCGGGACCGCGGAGAAAGCTTTCTTT. Protein sequence: CASSSSGTAEKAFF. This chain joins TRBV19 and TRBJ1-1, with D possibly being TRBD1 (5 bases). There are 14 residues in the CDR3. The V and J ends lost 5 bases and 9 bases respectively, with 19 bases between them. In germline, CDR1 is LNHDA, CDR2 SQIVND (reference sequence).

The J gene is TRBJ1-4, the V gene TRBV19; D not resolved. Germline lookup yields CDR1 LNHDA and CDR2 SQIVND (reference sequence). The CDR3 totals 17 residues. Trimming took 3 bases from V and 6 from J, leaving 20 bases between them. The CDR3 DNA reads TGTGCCAGTAGTATCAGGCCGGGTTCGGGGAGGGATGAAAAACTGTTTTTT. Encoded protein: CASSIRPGSGRDEKLFF.

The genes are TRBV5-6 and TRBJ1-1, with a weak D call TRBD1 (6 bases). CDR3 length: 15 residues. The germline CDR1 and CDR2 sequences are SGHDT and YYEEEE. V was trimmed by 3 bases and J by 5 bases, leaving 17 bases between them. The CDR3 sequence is CASSWKGGETTEAFF. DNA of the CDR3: TGTGCCAGCAGCTGGAAGGGGGGCGAGACTACTGAAGCTTTCTTT.